This T cell receptor beta chain was sequenced for a study of T-cell reconstitution after alpha-beta-depleted transplantation in children. The sample holds a few counts of this clonotype. Its antigen remains unidentified. Unique molecular identifiers were incorporated during preparation of the TCRbeta library. In TCRdb, the PCR reads were re-called with MiXCR into one record per CDR3 protein. The sample lists 610,000 or so distinct CDR3 sequences; roughly 30% were seen once. The study, taken as a whole, reports: Most T-cell counts and diversity one year after the transplant came from T cells that were newly produced. Reported findings indicate that, about two months after transplant, alpha-beta T cells came from several hundred expanded clones, which were derived from non-depleted graft cells.

Germline lookup yields CDR1 DFQATT and CDR2 SNEGSKA (reference sequence). Trimming cost V 0 bases and J 7 bases; bases outside gene matches: 8. The CDR3 runs to 15 residues. Source: PBMCs, taken before TCRalphabeta/CD19-depleted stem cell transplant. V usage is TRBV20-1 and J usage is TRBJ2-1; 8 nucleotides agree with TRBD2. This receptor was taken from a boy under three years old with Wiskott-Aldrich syndrome, due to receive a stem cell transplant. CDR3 in DNA: TGCAGTGCTAGAGATCTGAGCGGGAGAGTTAATGAGCAGTTCTTC. Its translation: CSARDLSGRVNEQFF.